A selection of T cell receptor beta chains follows, all from one sample in a study of chemoradiotherapy in HPV16-positive cancers. The method was immunoSEQ multiplex PCR; TCRdb's version includes in-frame clones alone and lacks a portion of them. This table holds roughly 860 clones, around 94% found once. The source was tumor tissue, collected from a patient who underwent chemoradiotherapy. These receptors all come from a human donor with HPV-associated anogenital cancer. Both conserved end residues are part of each CDR3. Fields, in order: CDR3 protein, CDR3 DNA, D gene, clone size, V gene, J gene. The D gene is left open where the match is weak. Clone size appears in some rows only: once, few, many, or a class for an expanded clone.

CDR3aa: CASSQTGVSDYGYTF
CDR3nt: TGTGCCAGCAGCCAAACAGGGGTATCGGACTATGGCTACACCTTC
d_gene: TRBD1
abundance: .
v_gene: TRBV4-2
j_gene: TRBJ1-2

CDR3aa: CASSADRSNTEAFF
CDR3nt: TGTGCCAGCAGCGCGGACAGGAGCAACACTGAAGCTTTCTTT
d_gene: TRBD1
abundance: once
v_gene: TRBV7-6
j_gene: TRBJ1-1

CDR3aa: CAWVGDRREQYF
CDR3nt: TGTGCCTGGGTCGGGGACAGGAGGGAGCAGTACTTC
d_gene: TRBD1
abundance: .
v_gene: TRBV30
j_gene: TRBJ2-7

CDR3aa: CASSATEHQPQHF
CDR3nt: TGTGCCAGCAGTGCGACAGAGCATCAGCCCCAGCATTTT
d_gene: .
abundance: .
v_gene: TRBV6-1
j_gene: TRBJ1-5

CDR3aa: CASSPGQPNTEAFF
CDR3nt: TGCGCCAGCAGCCCTGGACAGCCGAACACTGAAGCTTTCTTT
d_gene: .
abundance: once
v_gene: TRBV5-1
j_gene: TRBJ1-1

CDR3aa: CASSDPTGNTIYF
CDR3nt: TGTGCCAGCAGTGATCCGACTGGAAACACCATATATTTT
d_gene: .
abundance: .
v_gene: TRBV6-1
j_gene: TRBJ1-3

CDR3aa: CASSTRGGYTEAFF
CDR3nt: TGTGCCAGCAGCACGAGGGGGGGTTACACTGAAGCTTTCTTT
d_gene: .
abundance: .
v_gene: TRBV7-2
j_gene: TRBJ1-1

CDR3aa: CASRQTGLETQYF
CDR3nt: TGTGCCAGCAGACAGACAGGGTTAGAGACCCAGTACTTC
d_gene: TRBD1
abundance: .
v_gene: TRBV5-4
j_gene: TRBJ2-5

CDR3aa: CASSQRTSGTTDTQYF
CDR3nt: TGCGCCAGCAGCCAAAGGACTAGCGGAACCACAGATACGCAGTATTTT
d_gene: TRBD2
abundance: .
v_gene: TRBV4-1
j_gene: TRBJ2-3

CDR3aa: CASSPRRGAGETQYF
CDR3nt: TGTGCCAGCAGCCCCCGTCGTGGGGCAGGAGAGACCCAGTACTTC
d_gene: .
abundance: .
v_gene: TRBV5-8
j_gene: TRBJ2-5

CDR3aa: CASTYREKETQYF
CDR3nt: TGTGCCAGCACCTACAGGGAAAAGGAGACCCAGTACTTC
d_gene: .
abundance: .
v_gene: TRBV2
j_gene: TRBJ2-5

CDR3aa: CASSDSGSGANVLTF
CDR3nt: TGTGCCAGCAGTGACTCGGGGTCTGGGGCCAACGTCCTGACTTTC
d_gene: .
abundance: .
v_gene: TRBV2
j_gene: TRBJ2-6

CDR3aa: CAWSKTTGGGNTIYF
CDR3nt: TGTGCCTGGAGTAAAACCACAGGAGGTGGAAACACCATATATTTT
d_gene: .
abundance: .
v_gene: TRBV30
j_gene: TRBJ1-3

CDR3aa: CATSVTGGQPQHF
CDR3nt: TGTGCCACCAGCGTGACAGGGGGTCAGCCCCAGCATTTT
d_gene: TRBD1
abundance: .
v_gene: TRBV15
j_gene: TRBJ1-5

CDR3aa: CASSYSHRGGYEQYF
CDR3nt: TGTGCCAGCAGTTACTCTCACAGGGGAGGCTACGAGCAGTACTTC
d_gene: .
abundance: .
v_gene: TRBV6-5
j_gene: TRBJ2-7

CDR3aa: CASSLLAVSTDTQYF
CDR3nt: TGTGCCAGCAGCTTACTTGCGGTTAGCACAGATACGCAGTATTTT
d_gene: .
abundance: once
v_gene: TRBV7-3
j_gene: TRBJ2-3

CDR3aa: CAIRGDSPYEQYF
CDR3nt: TGTGCCATCCGAGGGGATTCCCCCTACGAGCAGTACTTC
d_gene: .
abundance: .
v_gene: TRBV10-3
j_gene: TRBJ2-7

CDR3aa: CASSFLLQETQYF
CDR3nt: TGCGCCAGCAGCTTCTTGCTTCAAGAGACCCAGTACTTC
d_gene: .
abundance: .
v_gene: TRBV5-1
j_gene: TRBJ2-5

CDR3aa: CASSLEQEYGYTF
CDR3nt: TGTGCCAGCAGCTTGGAGCAGGAATATGGCTACACCTTC
d_gene: .
abundance: once
v_gene: TRBV5-4
j_gene: TRBJ1-2

CDR3aa: CASGRLGGDTQYF
CDR3nt: TGTGCCAGCGGCCGGCTAGGGGGAGATACGCAGTATTTT
d_gene: .
abundance: .
v_gene: TRBV2
j_gene: TRBJ2-3

CDR3aa: CASTEIGVYSNQPQHF
CDR3nt: TGTGCCAGCACCGAAATTGGGGTCTATAGCAATCAGCCCCAGCATTTT
d_gene: .
abundance: .
v_gene: TRBV2
j_gene: TRBJ1-5

CDR3aa: CASSREVQETQYF
CDR3nt: TGTGCCAGCTCACGGGAGGTACAAGAGACCCAGTACTTC
d_gene: .
abundance: once
v_gene: TRBV18
j_gene: TRBJ2-5

CDR3aa: CASSPGGANEKLFF
CDR3nt: TGCGCCAGCAGCCCAGGGGGAGCTAATGAAAAACTGTTTTTT
d_gene: TRBD1
abundance: .
v_gene: TRBV5-1
j_gene: TRBJ1-4

CDR3aa: CAIRVDNGNTIYF
CDR3nt: TGTGCCATCAGGGTTGACAACGGGAACACCATATATTTT
d_gene: .
abundance: .
v_gene: TRBV10-3
j_gene: TRBJ1-3

CDR3aa: CASSLVRGMGELFF
CDR3nt: TGCGCCAGCAGCTTGGTTCGGGGAATGGGGGAGCTGTTTTTT
d_gene: .
abundance: .
v_gene: TRBV5-1
j_gene: TRBJ2-2

CDR3aa: CASRSGDTQYF
CDR3nt: TGTGCCAGCAGGTCCGGAGATACGCAGTATTTT
d_gene: .
abundance: once
v_gene: TRBV11-2
j_gene: TRBJ2-3

CDR3aa: CASSYRYPDDKRGYTF
CDR3nt: TGTGCCAGCAGTTATAGGTACCCCGACGATAAGAGAGGCTACACCTTC
d_gene: .
abundance: .
v_gene: TRBV6-5
j_gene: TRBJ1-2

CDR3aa: CASSLTGPQETQYF
CDR3nt: TGCGCCAGCAGCTTAACGGGGCCCCAAGAGACCCAGTACTTC
d_gene: .
abundance: .
v_gene: TRBV5-1
j_gene: TRBJ2-5